The present T cell receptor (beta chain) was sequenced within a study of regulatory T cells in long-lasting Graves disease. Study overall: Under 3 months of antithyroid drugs had been taken by newly diagnosed Graves' patients. Study-wide points: For persistent Graves' patients, TCR diversity was lower than for newly diagnosed ones.

CDR3 size: 14 residues. The V gene end was trimmed by 5 bases and the J gene end by 5 bases; junction bases not matched to a gene: 6. Time point noted: newly diagnosed GD, antithyroid drugs for less than 3 months. PBMCs provided the RNA from which the TCR library was made. There are many counts of this clonotype. Its antigen is undetermined. The TCR beta library used iRepertoire HTBI primers with Arm-PCR amplification of CDR3. TCRdb independently ran MiXCR on the multiplex PCR reads; one entry per CDR3 protein. The sample holds 680,000 or so distinct CDR3 sequences, roughly 15% seen once. This same sample was also part of a study on T cells in Graves' hyperthyroidism and ophthalmopathy. That work contributes: Diagnostic decisions used clinical symptoms, serum thyroxine and TRAb, thyroid ultrasound and orbital computed tomography.

This sequence originates from a woman in her thirties with Graves disease. J is TRBJ1-2 and V is TRBV12-3 or TRBV12-4; 9 positions agree with TRBD1. The sample consisted of peripheral blood mononuclear cells (PBMCs), taken at new diagnosis, from a patient treated with antithyroid drugs. As DNA, the CDR3 is TGTGCCAGCAGTCAGACAGGGGGACAGTATGGCTACACCTTC. Translating it yields CASSQTGGQYGYTF.